The 8 T cell receptor beta chains below come from one sample, sequenced in a study of shared clonotypes between healthy human individuals. Using immunoSEQ multiplex PCR, the repertoire was profiled, and TCRdb retains in-frame clones only, with some absent. The table has some 1,900,000 clones, over 85% seen once. CD45RO-negative, CCR7-selected cells formed the naive CD8 fraction, which excluded terminally differentiated effector memory CD45RA+ cells. The sample taken for sequencing was naive CD8+ T cells sorted from blood. These receptors came from a man younger than 35 in good health.

The chain uses TRBV9 and TRBJ2-7; D could derive from TRBD1 or TRBD2 (5 bases each). Deletions cut 5 bases from V and 4 bases from J, with 13 bases between. The CDR3 extends over 13 amino acids. From germline, CDR1 is SGDLS and CDR2 YYNGEE. CDR3: CASSRDGIYEQYF. CDR3 nucleotides: TGTGCCAGCAGTCGGGACGGAATATACGAGCAGTACTTC.

This rearrangement joins TRBV13 to TRBJ2-1; D possibly corresponds to TRBD2 (6 bases). Germline V CDR1 and CDR2: PRHDT, FYEKMQ (reference sequence). Trimming removed 1 base at V and 3 bases at J, with 10 bases between. This CDR3 has 15 residues. DNA for the CDR3: TGTGCCAGCAGCTTAGACGGGGGAGGCTACAATGAGCAGTTCTTC. Its protein product is CASSLDGGGYNEQFF. Based on the CDR3 plus reference TRBV13 and TRBJ2-1, the full variable domain is AAGVIQSPRHLIKEKRETATLKCYPIPRHDTVYWYQQGPGQDPQFLISFYEKMQSDKGSIPDRFSAQQFSDYHSELNMSSLELGDSALYFCASSLDGGGYNEQFFGPGTRLTVL.

The V call is TRBV30, the J call TRBJ1-1; no firm D call. The V and J ends lost 3 bases and 0 bases respectively, with 14 bases between them. CDR3 length equals 15 residues. Per the germline V gene, CDR1 is GTSNPN and CDR2 is SVGIG (reference sequence). The CDR3 DNA is TGTGCCTGGAGCCGGGAGGAGTTCATGAACACTGAAGCTTTCTTT. This codes for CAWSREEFMNTEAFF.

This chain connects TRBV6-6 to TRBJ2-7, with 9 bases identical to TRBD1. In germline, CDR1 is MNHNY, CDR2 SVGAGI (reference sequence). The CDR3 spans 14 residues. Losses at the gene ends were 2 bases for V and 3 bases for J; bases not matched to a gene: 2. CDR3 loop: CASSYDRGNYEQYF. The DNA of the CDR3 is TGTGCCAGCAGTTACGACAGGGGGAACTACGAGCAGTACTTC.

With respect to this clone: This same CDR3 is encoded by further DNA sequences in the sample. The chain couples TRBV29-1 to TRBJ1-2; the match to TRBD1 covers 7 bases. The germline CDR1 and CDR2 sequences are SQVTM and ANQGSEA. V dropped 6 bases and J dropped 6; count of bases not matched to a gene: 4. The CDR3 has 11 amino acids. CDR3 region: CSVDTGDGYTF. The CDR3 nucleotides are TGCAGCGTAGATACAGGGGATGGCTACACCTTC.

V gene TRBV5-4 combines with J gene TRBJ1-1, with D tentatively TRBD1 (6 bases). Germline CDR1 reads SGHNT; CDR2 reads YYREEE (reference sequence). Trimming took 4 bases from V and 8 from J, leaving 18 bases between them. The CDR3 loop spans 14 amino acids. The CDR3 region has the DNA TGTGCCAGCAGCCAGGACGGGGGCTCGATCGAAGCTTTCTTT. Protein sequence: CASSQDGGSIEAFF.

The CDR3 DNA follows: TGCGCCAGCAGCCCTCGGACAGGGCTAAGGTCTGGAAACACCATATATTTT. This sequence encodes CASSPRTGLRSGNTIYF. This chain links TRBV4-1 with TRBJ1-3, with 8 positions matching TRBD1. J lost 1 base, V lost 4 bases, and 9 bases had no gene match. The CDR3 runs 17 residues. Germline loops: CDR1 MGHRA, CDR2 YSYEKL.

This chain connects TRBV27 to TRBJ1-5; D might be TRBD1 (5 bases). The CDR3 is made up of 14 amino acids. V lost 5 bases and J lost 5, with 13 bases in between. Germline V gene sequence: CDR1 MNHEY, CDR2 SMNVEV (reference sequence). CDR3 bases: TGTGCCAGCAGTGAAGGGACCCGGGATCAGCCCCAGCATTTT. This codes for CASSEGTRDQPQHF.